This T cell receptor (beta chain) was sequenced for a study of blood T cell repertoires in COVID-19. As for the study in general: Sites across the United States, Italy and Spain contributed samples from acute and convalescent COVID-19.

Using immunoSEQ multiplex PCR, the repertoire was profiled, and TCRdb retains in-frame clones only, with some absent. The data show approximately 260,000 clones, more than 70% seen once. Germline V CDR1 and CDR2: GTSNPN, SVGIG (reference sequence). The V end lost 3 bases, the J end lost 4 bases, and 13 bases lay between the germline ends. The CDR3 has 14 residues. Clinical history as reported by participants underpinned cohort assignment. The sequencing sample was made of PBMCs or T cells enriched from blood (not recorded which). The origin of this receptor is a woman in her thirties or forties with acute COVID-19. The V gene is TRBV30, the J gene TRBJ2-1; no clear D gene. CDR3 region: CAWRAASVYNEQFF. In DNA form, the CDR3 reads TGTGCCTGGAGAGCAGCGAGCGTTTACAATGAGCAGTTCTTC.